One T cell receptor (beta chain) is described in this entry. Which antigen it targets is not known. No base quality values were provided; no much bigger clone lies one nucleotide off. Isolated genomic DNA was used for TCRbeta deep sequencing. The immunoSEQ assay, provided as a commercial service, was used for both TCRbeta CDR3 sequencing and the initial data processing. Under the source paper's analysis protocol: IMGT was used to annotate V, D, J genes, while reads were demultiplexed, adapter and primer sequences were stripped out, and similar clones were merged through frequency-ratio clustering. Not all clones reach the TCRdb copy of this immuneACCESS table, which keeps in-frame sequences only. Checked studies attribute under half of the gap to unresolved V genes and leave the rest unexplained. That table furnishes V, J and clone size, whereas the DNA furnished D and trimming. The sample profile shows about 14,000 clones; around 73% of them were found once. The top ten clones comprise 32% of the sample.

The data originate from a study of somatic mutations in T cells in chronic GVHD (dated by TCRdb to about 2020). From the germline V gene, CDR1 is SGHTA and CDR2 is FQGTGA. Measured from the cysteine to the phenylalanine, the CDR3 is 14 residues long. The entry retains the CDR3 DNA only, 42 bases that are in frame from base 1. Germline trimming: 5 bases from V, 5 bases from J; junction bases outside gene matches: 4. For sorting, staining was performed with anti-CD3, anti-CD4, anti-CD8 and a Vbeta20 antibody from the IOTest Beta Mark kit on a FACSAria III, and a purity above 99% was achieved. Peripheral blood was collected in sodium heparin tubes and mononuclear cells were isolated by Ficoll-Paque PLUS density gradient centrifugation. Before TCRbeta deep sequencing, the CD4+ Vbeta20+, CD4+ Vbeta20-, and CD8+ T cell fractions were FACS-sorted.

Input material: Vbeta20-negative CD4+ T cells from blood. The cell subset or site label, as the study defines it: CD4+ T cells sorted as TCR Vbeta20 negative by flow cytometry. This TCR was recovered from a male patient in his 50s with chronic graft-versus-host disease. Following a transplant, some T cells may be graft donor cells, not patient cells. The rearranged chain carries TRBV7-3 and TRBJ2-1; 9 central nucleotides agree with TRBD1. The bases are TGTGCCAGCAGCCCCCGGGACAGGGACAATGAGCAGTTCTTC. Translated, this gives CASSPRDRDNEQFF.